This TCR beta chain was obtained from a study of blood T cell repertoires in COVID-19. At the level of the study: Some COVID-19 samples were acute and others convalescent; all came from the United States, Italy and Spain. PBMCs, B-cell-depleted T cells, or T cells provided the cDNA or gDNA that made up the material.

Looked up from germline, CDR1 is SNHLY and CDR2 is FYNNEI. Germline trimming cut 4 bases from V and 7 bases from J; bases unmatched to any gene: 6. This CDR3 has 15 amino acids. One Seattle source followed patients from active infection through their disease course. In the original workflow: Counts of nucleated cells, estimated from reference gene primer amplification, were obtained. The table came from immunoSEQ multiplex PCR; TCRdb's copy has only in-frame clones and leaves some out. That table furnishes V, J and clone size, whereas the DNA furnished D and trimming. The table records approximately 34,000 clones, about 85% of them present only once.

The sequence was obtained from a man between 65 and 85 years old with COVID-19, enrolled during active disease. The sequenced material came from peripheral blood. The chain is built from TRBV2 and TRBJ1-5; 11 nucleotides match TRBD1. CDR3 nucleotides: TGTGCCAGCAGTGTGGACAGGGGGCTGGGGCAGCCCCAGCATTTT. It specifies CASSVDRGLGQPQHF.